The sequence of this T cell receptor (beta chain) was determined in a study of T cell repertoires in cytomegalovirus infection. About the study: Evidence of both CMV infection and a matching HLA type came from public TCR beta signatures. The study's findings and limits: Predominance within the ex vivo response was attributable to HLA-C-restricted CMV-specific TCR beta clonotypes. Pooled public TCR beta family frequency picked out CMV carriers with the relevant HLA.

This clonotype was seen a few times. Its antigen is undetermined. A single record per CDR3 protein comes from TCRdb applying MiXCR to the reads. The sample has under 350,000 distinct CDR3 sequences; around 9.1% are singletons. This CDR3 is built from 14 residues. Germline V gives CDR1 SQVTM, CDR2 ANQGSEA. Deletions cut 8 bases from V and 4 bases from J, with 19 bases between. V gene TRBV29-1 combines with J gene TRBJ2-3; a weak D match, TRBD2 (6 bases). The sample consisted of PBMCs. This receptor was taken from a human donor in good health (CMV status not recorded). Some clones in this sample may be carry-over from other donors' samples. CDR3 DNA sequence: TGCAGCTCGAACCGGGGCGGAGGGGCAGATACGCAGTATTTT. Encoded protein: CSSNRGGGADTQYF.